This T cell receptor beta chain was sequenced in a study of siplizumab effects on memory and regulatory T cells. The length of the CDR3 is 14 residues. The ends lost 10 bases at V and 5 bases at J; junction bases unmatched: 11. In germline, CDR1 is MNHNY, CDR2 SVGAGI (reference sequence). TCRdb keeps only in-frame clones here, not all; method: immunoSEQ multiplex PCR. The sample contains 110,000 or so clones, about 92% of which appear only once. This TCR came from a human donor in good health. This chain links TRBV6-6 with TRBJ2-3, with TRBD2 matching 8 bases. Sample: Tregs sorted from blood. As DNA, the CDR3 is TGTGCCATCGGACCGGGCGGGGGGATAGATACGCAGTATTTT. Its translation: CAIGPGGGIDTQYF.